This paragraph reports one T cell receptor (beta chain). Its antigen is not identified. Profiled with immunoSEQ multiplex PCR; TCRdb holds only in-frame clones, not every one. In the table there are about 80,000 clones, over 75% of which are singletons. The sample belongs to a study of T cell responses to AZD1222 COVID-19 vaccine. The CDR3 loop spans 16 amino acids. Deletions cut 1 base from V and 7 bases from J, with 17 bases between. CDR1 and CDR2 from the germline V gene are SGHVS and FQNEAQ. Study results and limitations: Spike-specific TCR breadth and depth went up after people got two AZD1222 doses. The donor group comprised mostly white British people and more females; the analysis possibly underestimated clonal diversity. Baseline serostatus was positive in only five to seven AZD1222 recipients. Among vaccine-associated CD4 TCRs, coverage spanned spike, with dominance at 160-218 and 743-854.

The sequences come from peripheral blood, collected 28 days after the second AZD1222 dose. The rearrangement links TRBV7-8 to TRBJ1-5, with D maybe TRBD1 (5 bases). This clonotype originated in an adult who received the AZD1222 COVID-19 vaccine. CDR3 nucleotides: TGTGCCAGCAGCTTAGGGGGGGGACCTTCTAAACAGCCCCAGCATTTT. It yields the protein CASSLGGGPSKQPQHF.